These T cell receptor beta chains were read from a single sample in a study of blood T cells in healthy people across ages. MiXCR, applied by TCRdb to the 5' RACE reads, yields one record per CDR3 protein. The sample carries 920,000 or so distinct CDR3 sequences, over 35% recorded once. Source material: blood. These receptors all stem from an older woman in good health. The CDR3 runs from the conserved cysteine through the conserved F or W. A D gene is named only where the DNA matches it firmly. Some rows mark clone size as missing; the rest say once, few, many or name a class of expanded clone.

v_call	j_call	d_call	clone_size	cdr3_nt	cdr3_aa
TRBV20-1	TRBJ1-1	TRBD1	.	TGCAGTGCTCAGGGGGGGCCGACGAACACTGAAGCTTTCTTT	CSAQGGPTNTEAFF
TRBV27	TRBJ2-5	TRBD2	.	TGTGCCAGCAGTTTCTCCGCTAGCGGGAGGCCTCAAGAGACCCAGTACTTC	CASSFSASGRPQETQYF
TRBV27	TRBJ2-6	.	.	TGTGCCAGCAGTTTTTGGAGGGGCTCTGGGGCCAACGTCCTGACTTTC	CASSFWRGSGANVLTF
TRBV20-1	TRBJ2-1	TRBD2	.	TGCAGTGCCAATCCGGGACTAGCGGGATGGGATGAGCAGTTCTTC	CSANPGLAGWDEQFF
TRBV24-1	TRBJ2-1	TRBD1	.	TGTGCCACCAGTGATTTGCGGACAGGGGCCAATGAGCAGTTCTTC	CATSDLRTGANEQFF
TRBV10-1	TRBJ1-2	.	few	TGCGCCAGCAGTGAAGACAGCTATGGCTACACCTTC	CASSEDSYGYTF
TRBV5-1	TRBJ2-1	TRBD1	few	TGCGCCAGCAGCCAGGACAGGGATACGTACAATGAGCAGTTCTTC	CASSQDRDTYNEQFF
TRBV6-5	TRBJ1-2	TRBD1	.	TGTGCCAGCACCACCGGGACAGAATATGGCTACACCTTC	CASTTGTEYGYTF
TRBV12-5	TRBJ2-4	TRBD1	few	TGTGCTAGTGGTTTGCCGGGACAGGGACAAAACATTCAGTACTTC	CASGLPGQGQNIQYF
TRBV5-1	TRBJ2-3	.	.	TGCGCCAGCAGCTTGTCCAAGGGGGCAGATACGCAGTATTTT	CASSLSKGADTQYF
TRBV12-3/TRBV12-4	TRBJ1-2	.	.	TGTGCCAGCAGTTATAGGACAGATTATGGCTACACCTTC	CASSYRTDYGYTF
TRBV4-1	TRBJ2-3	TRBD2	few	TGCGCCAGCAGCCAAGATCTAACTAGCGGGGTCACAGATACGCAGTATTTT	CASSQDLTSGVTDTQYF
TRBV5-1	TRBJ2-7	.	few	TGCGCCAGCAGCTTGGGAGCTGCGGAGGCCTACGAGCAGTACTTC	CASSLGAAEAYEQYF
TRBV3-1	TRBJ2-3	.	.	TGTGCCGGCAGCCAAGAGGGCCCGCTTAGCACAGATACGCAGTATTTT	CAGSQEGPLSTDTQYF
TRBV6-1	TRBJ1-1	.	.	TGTGCCAGCAGGAACAGGGTACTGAACACTGAAGCTTTCTTT	CASRNRVLNTEAFF
TRBV20-1	TRBJ1-6	.	few	TGCAGTGCTAAAGTCCTGAGCTCCTATAATTCACCCCTCCACTTT	CSAKVLSSYNSPLHF
TRBV11-2	TRBJ2-4	TRBD2	.	TGTGCCAGCAGCAGAGGACTAGCGGGAGATAACAAAAACATTCAGTACTTC	CASSRGLAGDNKNIQYF
TRBV5-1	TRBJ2-1	.	few	TGCGCCAGCAGCTTGGGGAAAATGGGTGAGCAGTTCTTC	CASSLGKMGEQFF
TRBV27	TRBJ1-6	TRBD1	.	TGTGCCAGCAGTGTTAGGGACAGAAATTCACCCCTCCACTTT	CASSVRDRNSPLHF
TRBV29-1	TRBJ2-7	.	.	TGCAGCGTTGGGAGTGAGGGGCACTACGAGCAGTACTTC	CSVGSEGHYEQYF
TRBV11-2	TRBJ2-5	TRBD1	.	TGTGCCAGCAGCTTAGATCCAGGGGGCTGGGAGACCCAGTACTTC	CASSLDPGGWETQYF
TRBV20-1	TRBJ1-5	TRBD1	.	TGCAGTGTCACAGGGGGGAGGCACGGGCGTTCCGGGCCCCAGCATTTT	CSVTGGRHGRSGPQHF
TRBV24-1	TRBJ2-7	.	.	TGTGCCACCAGTGATGGGGCCCGGGACGAGCAGTACTTC	CATSDGARDEQYF
TRBV21-1	TRBJ2-1	.	.	TGTGCCAGCAGAAAGAGGTGGGCTAGCGGGCAGAAATACAATGAGCAGTTCTTC	CASRKRWASGQKYNEQFF
TRBV3-1	TRBJ2-2	.	.	TGTGCCAGCAGCCAACGTCAGGTTGGCACCGGGGAGCTGTTTTTT	CASSQRQVGTGELFF
TRBV5-5	TRBJ2-6	.	.	TGTGCCAGCAGCTTGGTGATGGTTGGGGCCAACGTCCTGACTTTC	CASSLVMVGANVLTF
TRBV4-2	TRBJ2-7	.	few	TGTGCCAGCAGCCAAGATTCTCCTTCAAGCTCCTACGAGCAGTACTTC	CASSQDSPSSSYEQYF
TRBV20-1	TRBJ2-3	.	.	TGCAGTGCGGAAGCCCCCAGCGGGTATGCTAGCACAGATACGCAGTATTTT	CSAEAPSGYASTDTQYF
TRBV27	TRBJ2-5	.	.	TGTGCCAGCAGCCAGAGAGACAGGCCCAAAGAGACCCAGTACTTC	CASSQRDRPKETQYF
TRBV20-1	TRBJ2-3	.	.	TGCAGTGCCACGACGGAGACCGTCAGCACAGATACGCAGTATTTT	CSATTETVSTDTQYF
TRBV7-9	TRBJ2-1	.	.	TGTGCCAGCAGCTTAGTTATGGGGATCAATGAGCAGTTCTTC	CASSLVMGINEQFF
TRBV29-1	TRBJ2-5	.	.	TGCAGCGTTGATGGCGCGTCCCAAGAGACCCAGTACTTC	CSVDGASQETQYF
TRBV12-3/TRBV12-4	TRBJ2-7	.	.	TGTGCCAGCAGTTTAGGGCTAGCTCCAGCCGACGAGCAGTACTTC	CASSLGLAPADEQYF
TRBV7-8	TRBJ2-7	TRBD2	few	TGTGCCAGCAGCTTACTTACTAGCGGGGGGGGCTACGAGCAGTACTTC	CASSLLTSGGGYEQYF
TRBV5-5	TRBJ2-7	.	.	TGTGCCAGCAGCTTTGGGGCGGACGACGCCTACGAGCAGTACTTC	CASSFGADDAYEQYF
TRBV7-8	TRBJ2-5	.	many	TGTGCCAGCAGCTTAGCGAGGCTGGAGACCCAGTACTTC	CASSLARLETQYF
TRBV29-1	TRBJ2-7	.	few	TGCAGCGTTGAGAGGGAAATTGACGACGAGCAGTACTTC	CSVEREIDDEQYF
TRBV30	TRBJ2-1	.	.	TGTGCCTGGAGTGGTAGAGAGACCCAGTTCTTC	CAWSGRETQFF
TRBV6-1	TRBJ2-7	.	.	TGTGCCAGCAGTACGATGTACGAGCAGTACTTC	CASSTMYEQYF
TRBV28	TRBJ2-5	TRBD2	.	TGTGCTAGCAGTCCTGAACCAGCGGGAGCCGGCGAGACCCAGTACTTC	CASSPEPAGAGETQYF
TRBV28	TRBJ2-7	TRBD1	few	TGTGCCAGCAGTGCCGGGACAGGGGGTTGGAGCTCCTACGAGCAGTACTTC	CASSAGTGGWSSYEQYF
TRBV21-1	TRBJ2-1	.	.	TGTGCCGGCACCGAGAATGTTTGGACGGGGGGGTCCTACAATGAGCAGTTCTTC	CAGTENVWTGGSYNEQFF
TRBV24-1	TRBJ2-1	TRBD2	once	TGTGCCACCAGTGATTTGGGCCCCACCGGGACTAGCGATTGGAATGAGCAGTTCTTC	CATSDLGPTGTSDWNEQFF
TRBV6-5	TRBJ1-2	.	.	TGTGCCAGCAGTTACTCTGGACAGACGGGCTATGGCTACACCTTC	CASSYSGQTGYGYTF
TRBV3-1	TRBJ2-7	.	.	TGTGCCAGCAGCCCCATTGGGAACAGGGACCTAATCGAGCAGTACTTC	CASSPIGNRDLIEQYF
TRBV20-1	TRBJ2-1	.	.	TGCAGTGCTGGACTCTACAATGAGCAGTTCTTC	CSAGLYNEQFF
TRBV3-1	TRBJ1-2	.	few	TGTGCCAGCAGCCAAGGGGGAGGAGACTATGGCTACACCTTC	CASSQGGGDYGYTF
TRBV27	TRBJ1-5	.	.	TGTGCCAGCAGTTTAGGACTTGCAGGTGGCAATCGGCCCCAGCATTTT	CASSLGLAGGNRPQHF
TRBV6-5	TRBJ2-5	.	.	TGTGCCAGCAGTTCTAACCTAGAGACCCAGTACTTC	CASSSNLETQYF
TRBV7-6	TRBJ2-5	.	.	TGTGCCAGCAGCTTAACCGCGCGTGGAGGGGTGGAGACCCAGTACTTC	CASSLTARGGVETQYF
TRBV4-1	TRBJ2-7	.	.	TGCGCCAGCAGCCAAGAGGAGAACGGTTCCTACGAGCAGTACTTC	CASSQEENGSYEQYF
TRBV20-1	TRBJ2-1	.	.	TGCAGTGCTAGGACTCGTAACAATGAGCAGTTCTTC	CSARTRNNEQFF
TRBV27	TRBJ2-1	.	.	TGTGCCAGCAGTTTACGGGGAACAGTCAACTCCTACAATGAGCAGTTCTTC	CASSLRGTVNSYNEQFF
TRBV9	TRBJ2-2	.	few	TGTGCCAGCAGCGTAGATGGTAGCCCGAACACCGGGGAGCTGTTTTTT	CASSVDGSPNTGELFF
TRBV20-1	TRBJ2-2	TRBD2	.	TGCAGTGCTAGAGGACTAGCGGGTGTGAACGGGGAGCTGTTTTTT	CSARGLAGVNGELFF